Listed below are T cell receptor beta chains from one sample, sequenced in a study of T cell repertoires in cytomegalovirus infection. MiXCR was run by TCRdb on the reads, yielding one entry per CDR3 protein. The repertoire holds fewer than 900,000 distinct CDR3 sequences, 29% seen once, with around 12% in the top ten. Their specific antigens are unknown. The material sequenced was cultured CD8+ T cells from PBMCs, taken from culture after CMV antigen stimulation. These receptors all stem from a human donor in good health (CMV status not recorded). Some clones in this sample may be carry-over from other donors' samples. Each CDR3 is given with its conserved first and last residue. D genes are given only for firm matches. Clone size is not always given. Where it is, it says once, few, many or a class for expanded clones.

clone size: -
J gene: TRBJ2-1
D gene: -
V gene: TRBV7-9
CDR3 protein: CASSSYLDSPYNEQFF
CDR3 DNA: TGTGCCAGCTCCTCCTATCTCGACAGTCCTTACAATGAGCAGTTCTTC

clone size: -
J gene: TRBJ2-7
D gene: -
V gene: TRBV20-1
CDR3 protein: CSARDHNSEAPYEQYF
CDR3 DNA: TGCAGTGCTAGAGATCATAATTCGGAAGCGCCCTACGAGCAGTACTTC

clone size: -
J gene: TRBJ1-6
D gene: TRBD1
V gene: TRBV2
CDR3 protein: CASNLETGWNSPLHF
CDR3 DNA: TGTGCCAGCAACCTCGAGACAGGGTGGAATTCACCCCTCCACTTT

clone size: -
J gene: TRBJ2-1
D gene: -
V gene: TRBV27
CDR3 protein: CASSLSRVNEQFF
CDR3 DNA: TGTGCCAGCAGTTTATCGAGAGTAAATGAGCAGTTCTTC

clone size: -
J gene: TRBJ1-5
D gene: -
V gene: TRBV6-2/TRBV6-3
CDR3 protein: CASGKGNQPQHF
CDR3 DNA: TGTGCCAGCGGAAAGGGGAATCAGCCCCAGCATTTT

clone size: once
J gene: TRBJ2-7
D gene: TRBD2
V gene: TRBV15
CDR3 protein: CATSSVPGTTAYEQYF
CDR3 DNA: TGTGCCACCAGCAGCGTGCCGGGGACTACCGCCTACGAGCAGTACTTC

clone size: many
J gene: TRBJ2-7
D gene: -
V gene: TRBV12-3/TRBV12-4
CDR3 protein: CASSLGSNYEQYF
CDR3 DNA: TGTGCCAGCAGTTTAGGGTCAAACTACGAGCAGTACTTC

clone size: -
J gene: TRBJ2-5
D gene: TRBD2
V gene: TRBV7-2
CDR3 protein: CASSHGGRKETQYF
CDR3 DNA: TGTGCCAGCAGCCACGGCGGGAGGAAAGAGACCCAGTACTTC

clone size: -
J gene: TRBJ2-1
D gene: TRBD2
V gene: TRBV20-1
CDR3 protein: CSARPGTSGSYFSYNEQFF
CDR3 DNA: TGCAGTGCTCGTCCCGGGACTAGCGGTTCTTACTTCTCCTACAATGAGCAGTTCTTC

clone size: -
J gene: TRBJ2-2
D gene: -
V gene: TRBV12-3/TRBV12-4
CDR3 protein: CASSFSASLELFF
CDR3 DNA: TGTGCCAGCAGTTTCTCCGCCAGCCTTGAGCTGTTTTTT

clone size: few
J gene: TRBJ1-5
D gene: TRBD1
V gene: TRBV6-5
CDR3 protein: CASGDSLAGNQPQHF
CDR3 DNA: TGTGCCAGCGGGGACAGCCTAGCAGGTAATCAGCCCCAGCATTTT

clone size: -
J gene: TRBJ2-3
D gene: TRBD2
V gene: TRBV2
CDR3 protein: CASIDSGGPTDTQYF
CDR3 DNA: TGTGCCAGCATTGACAGCGGGGGCCCCACAGATACGCAGTATTTT

clone size: -
J gene: TRBJ1-5
D gene: TRBD1
V gene: TRBV18
CDR3 protein: CASSLGQGGISQPQHF
CDR3 DNA: TGTGCCAGCTCACTCGGACAGGGGGGAATAAGTCAGCCCCAGCATTTT

clone size: -
J gene: TRBJ2-2
D gene: TRBD2
V gene: TRBV6-2/TRBV6-3
CDR3 protein: CASSSGGLGELFF
CDR3 DNA: TGTGCCAGCAGTTCGGGAGGACTCGGGGAGCTGTTTTTT

clone size: -
J gene: TRBJ1-1
D gene: -
V gene: TRBV2
CDR3 protein: CASSHGRSTEAFF
CDR3 DNA: TGTGCCAGCAGCCACGGGAGGAGCACTGAAGCTTTCTTT

clone size: -
J gene: TRBJ2-5
D gene: -
V gene: TRBV11-2
CDR3 protein: CASSLELWETQYF
CDR3 DNA: TGTGCCAGCAGCTTAGAATTATGGGAGACCCAGTACTTC

clone size: -
J gene: TRBJ2-3
D gene: TRBD2
V gene: TRBV11-2
CDR3 protein: CASSLDPASGVYSTDTQYF
CDR3 DNA: TGTGCCAGCAGCTTAGATCCGGCTAGCGGGGTCTATAGCACAGATACGCAGTATTTT

clone size: many
J gene: TRBJ2-5
D gene: -
V gene: TRBV7-2
CDR3 protein: CASSLARDFQETQYF
CDR3 DNA: TGTGCCAGCAGCTTAGCCCGGGACTTCCAAGAGACCCAGTACTTC

clone size: few
J gene: TRBJ2-2
D gene: -
V gene: TRBV19
CDR3 protein: CASRQGFGELFF
CDR3 DNA: TGTGCCAGTAGGCAGGGATTCGGGGAGCTGTTTTTT

clone size: many
J gene: TRBJ2-7
D gene: TRBD2
V gene: TRBV4-1
CDR3 protein: CASSPGLAGGWISYEQYF
CDR3 DNA: TGCGCCAGCAGCCCAGGACTAGCGGGGGGTTGGATTTCCTACGAGCAGTACTTC

clone size: few
J gene: TRBJ2-7
D gene: -
V gene: TRBV5-1
CDR3 protein: CASSLLQGVSYEQYF
CDR3 DNA: TGCGCCAGCAGCTTGCTTCAGGGAGTGAGTTACGAGCAGTACTTC

clone size: -
J gene: TRBJ1-1
D gene: TRBD1
V gene: TRBV29-1
CDR3 protein: CSVERGDNRGPNTEAFF
CDR3 DNA: TGCAGCGTTGAACGTGGGGATAACAGGGGGCCGAACACTGAAGCTTTCTTT

clone size: few
J gene: TRBJ2-1
D gene: TRBD1
V gene: TRBV2
CDR3 protein: CASSEPRDRVKSDEQFF
CDR3 DNA: TGTGCCAGCAGTGAACCCCGGGACAGGGTGAAGTCGGATGAGCAGTTCTTC

clone size: -
J gene: TRBJ2-7
D gene: -
V gene: TRBV12-3/TRBV12-4
CDR3 protein: CASSYAGTYEQYF
CDR3 DNA: TGTGCCAGCAGTTATGCCGGGACCTACGAGCAGTACTTC

clone size: -
J gene: TRBJ2-1
D gene: TRBD2
V gene: TRBV6-7
CDR3 protein: CASSYSASGGASSSYNEQFF
CDR3 DNA: TGTGCCAGCAGTTACTCGGCTAGCGGGGGGGCCTCCAGCTCCTACAATGAGCAGTTCTTC

clone size: few
J gene: TRBJ1-1
D gene: -
V gene: TRBV10-3
CDR3 protein: CAISEFRRGDRATNTEAFF
CDR3 DNA: TGTGCCATCAGTGAGTTCCGGAGGGGGGATAGGGCTACGAACACTGAAGCTTTCTTT

clone size: -
J gene: TRBJ2-7
D gene: TRBD1
V gene: TRBV7-9
CDR3 protein: CASSAGPGQGEEEQYF
CDR3 DNA: TGTGCCAGCAGCGCGGGACCGGGACAGGGTGAGGAAGAGCAGTACTTC

clone size: -
J gene: TRBJ2-6
D gene: -
V gene: TRBV27
CDR3 protein: CASSSLVGGANVLTF
CDR3 DNA: TGTGCCAGCAGCTCCCTTGTTGGTGGGGCCAACGTCCTGACTTTC

clone size: few
J gene: TRBJ1-6
D gene: -
V gene: TRBV12-3/TRBV12-4
CDR3 protein: CASSFAVQGGPNSPLHF
CDR3 DNA: TGTGCCAGCAGTTTTGCTGTGCAGGGAGGACCTAATTCACCCCTCCACTTT

clone size: -
J gene: TRBJ1-1
D gene: -
V gene: TRBV6-1
CDR3 protein: CASSLTALDTEAFF
CDR3 DNA: TGTGCCAGCAGTCTAACGGCCCTGGACACTGAAGCTTTCTTT

clone size: -
J gene: TRBJ2-2
D gene: -
V gene: TRBV5-6
CDR3 protein: CASSLEHPVNTGELFF
CDR3 DNA: TGTGCCAGCAGCTTGGAGCACCCGGTGAACACCGGGGAGCTGTTTTTT

clone size: once
J gene: TRBJ1-6
D gene: TRBD1
V gene: TRBV20-1
CDR3 protein: CSAQFSGTGFSTLHF
CDR3 DNA: TGCAGTGCCCAATTCTCCGGGACAGGGTTTTCAACCCTCCACTTT

clone size: few
J gene: TRBJ2-5
D gene: -
V gene: TRBV6-1
CDR3 protein: CASSEAWYQETQYF
CDR3 DNA: TGTGCCAGCAGTGAAGCCTGGTACCAAGAGACCCAGTACTTC

clone size: -
J gene: TRBJ1-2
D gene: -
V gene: TRBV12-5
CDR3 protein: CASGVGEGNYGYTF
CDR3 DNA: TGTGCTAGTGGCGTGGGAGAGGGGAACTATGGCTACACCTTC

clone size: -
J gene: TRBJ1-1
D gene: -
V gene: TRBV28
CDR3 protein: CASSFDGLQGSNTEAFF
CDR3 DNA: TGTGCCAGCAGTTTTGACGGCTTACAGGGCTCGAACACTGAAGCTTTCTTT

clone size: -
J gene: TRBJ2-7
D gene: -
V gene: TRBV6-1
CDR3 protein: CASSEAPWGSSYEQYF
CDR3 DNA: TGTGCCAGCAGTGAAGCGCCGTGGGGGAGCTCCTACGAGCAGTACTTC

clone size: -
J gene: TRBJ1-2
D gene: -
V gene: TRBV6-5
CDR3 protein: CASSISTANYGYTF
CDR3 DNA: TGTGCCAGCAGTATCTCGACGGCTAACTATGGCTACACCTTC

clone size: many
J gene: TRBJ2-5
D gene: TRBD1
V gene: TRBV7-2
CDR3 protein: CASSFSPPGTAKETQYF
CDR3 DNA: TGTGCCAGCAGCTTTTCCCCCCCCGGGACAGCCAAAGAGACCCAGTACTTC

clone size: few
J gene: TRBJ1-1
D gene: -
V gene: TRBV7-9
CDR3 protein: CASSQGRPNTEAFF
CDR3 DNA: TGTGCCAGCAGCCAAGGACGGCCGAACACTGAAGCTTTCTTT

clone size: -
J gene: TRBJ1-2
D gene: -
V gene: TRBV7-8
CDR3 protein: CASSLARQAPNYGYTF
CDR3 DNA: TGTGCCAGCAGCTTAGCGAGGCAAGCTCCTAACTATGGCTACACCTTC